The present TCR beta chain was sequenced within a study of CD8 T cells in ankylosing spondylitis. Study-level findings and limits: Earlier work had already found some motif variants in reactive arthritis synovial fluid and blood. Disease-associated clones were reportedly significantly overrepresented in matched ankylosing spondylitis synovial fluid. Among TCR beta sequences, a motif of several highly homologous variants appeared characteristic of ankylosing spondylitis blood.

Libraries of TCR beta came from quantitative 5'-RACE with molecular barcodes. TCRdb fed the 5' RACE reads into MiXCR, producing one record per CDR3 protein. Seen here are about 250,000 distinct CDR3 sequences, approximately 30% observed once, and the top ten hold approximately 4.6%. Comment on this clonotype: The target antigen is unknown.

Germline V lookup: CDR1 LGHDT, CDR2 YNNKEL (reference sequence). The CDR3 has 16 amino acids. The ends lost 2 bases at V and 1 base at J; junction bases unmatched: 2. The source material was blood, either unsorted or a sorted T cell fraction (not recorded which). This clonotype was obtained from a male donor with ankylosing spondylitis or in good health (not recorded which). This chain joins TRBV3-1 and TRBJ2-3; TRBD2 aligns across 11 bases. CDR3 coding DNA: TGTGCCAGCAGCCAACAACTAGCGGGAGGCACAGATACGCAGTATTTT. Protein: CASSQQLAGGTDTQYF.